This T cell receptor (beta chain) emerged from a study of response to subunit inactivated influenza vaccine (dated by TCRdb to 2017 to 2018). General notes on the study: Deep quantitative profiling of the T cell receptor repertoire was used in the study to follow responses to a trivalent subunit inactivated influenza vaccine.

This clonotype occurred many times. Its cognate antigen has yet to be identified. The input lacks base qualities; no much larger clone sits a single base away. The germline V gene supplies CDR1 LGHNA and CDR2 YSLEER. Reading from cysteine to phenylalanine, the CDR3 counts 16 amino acids. Just CDR3 DNA is preserved here, 48 bases in frame from base 1. V is shortened by 1 base, J by 6 bases, and the region joining them spans 17 bases. Receptor libraries were prepared by RT-PCR. The run used an Illumina HiSeq 2500. TCRdb reanalyzed the raw reads on its own, using fastp at Q25 for trimming and MiXCR for clone calling, and kept in-frame beta chains. Each record represents a unique CDR3 protein, reported with the most common genes and DNA among its rows. The sample has about 480,000 distinct CDR3 sequences on record, 10% to 15% of them singletons. About an eighth of the sample is in the top ten clones. In light of the paper, this sample's time point label describes: 45 days after influenza vaccine administration.

What the authors observed across the whole study: It was suggested by the authors that each seasonal influenza vaccination may recruit only a limited number of new T cells.

The source is a man aged 50 or older who received an inactivated influenza vaccine. Donor details come from another sample of the same person, matched by shared clones. The sequencing used PBMCs from blood, collected roughly 46 days after vaccination. This sequence uses TRBV4-3 and TRBJ2-3; perhaps TRBD1 is the D gene, with 6 bases matching. The DNA sequence is as follows: TGCGCCAGCAGCCAAGCAGACATGGGGGCAGGGGATACGCAGTATTTT. Translated, it gives CASSQADMGAGDTQYF.